This is a list of T cell receptor beta chains from one sample in a study of blood T cells in healthy people across ages. TCRdb re-called the 5' RACE reads through MiXCR, storing one row per CDR3 protein. The data show roughly 800,000 distinct CDR3 sequences, approximately 25% seen once. This sample also appeared in a second study, on T cells of mothers and their children.

Sequencing input: blood. Receptors originate from a boy between 10 and 17 years old in good health. Both conserved end residues are part of each CDR3. A D gene is named only where the DNA matches it firmly. Clone size is not always given. Where it is, it says once, few, many or a class for expanded clones.

>TRBJ2-7|-|TRBV13|-
TGTGCCAGCATCGTCCCTGGGACGGAGGGACGCGAGCAGTACTTC
CASIVPGTEGREQYF
>TRBJ2-7|few|TRBV29-1|-
TGCAGCGTTGAACAGGAGAGCTCCTACGAGCAGTACTTC
CSVEQESSYEQYF
>TRBJ2-2|-|TRBV25-1|-
TGTGCCAGCAGTGAATTTAGGGACACCGGGGAGCTGTTTTTT
CASSEFRDTGELFF
>TRBJ2-7|few|TRBV20-1|-
TGCAGTGCTAGAGATTCTGGGGGCCACGAGCAGTACTTC
CSARDSGGHEQYF
>TRBJ2-2|-|TRBV7-9|TRBD1
TGTGCCAGCAGGAGTCTTGACAGGGGCCCCACCGGGGAGCTGTTTTTT
CASRSLDRGPTGELFF
>TRBJ1-1|-|TRBV5-1|TRBD1
TGCGCCAGCAGCGCCCGGGACAGGGGAAATCGGGTCAACACTGAAGCTTTCTTT
CASSARDRGNRVNTEAFF
>TRBJ2-7|-|TRBV2|-
TGTGTCAGCAGTCCCGGGACGGAGATCTACGAGCAGTACTTC
CVSSPGTEIYEQYF
>TRBJ1-1|few|TRBV28|-
TGTGCCAGCAACGGGCAAAAGAACACTGAAGCTTTCTTT
CASNGQKNTEAFF
>TRBJ2-1|-|TRBV15|-
TGTGCCACCAGCAGAGATGGGACAATTCCCAATGAGCAGTTCTTC
CATSRDGTIPNEQFF
>TRBJ2-2|-|TRBV3-1|-
TGTGCCAGCAGCGAGACAGGTTCCACCGGGGAGCTGTTTTTT
CASSETGSTGELFF
>TRBJ2-1|few|TRBV7-2|TRBD2
TGTGCCAGCAGCTTAGCGACTAGCGGGAGTTTTAATGAGCAGTTCTTC
CASSLATSGSFNEQFF
>TRBJ2-1|few|TRBV7-3|TRBD2
TGTGCCAGCAGCTTAACCCCGACTAGCGGAGTCAATGAGCAGTTCTTC
CASSLTPTSGVNEQFF
>TRBJ2-5|few|TRBV29-1|TRBD2
TGCAGCGTTGGGCCATCGCTAGCGGGCGGGCAGGAGACCCAGTACTTC
CSVGPSLAGGQETQYF
>TRBJ2-1|-|TRBV2|TRBD1
TGTGCCAGCAGCAAAGAAAGGACAGGGCGTGGCAATGAGCAGTTCTTC
CASSKERTGRGNEQFF
>TRBJ2-7|few|TRBV2|TRBD2
TGTGCCATGGGGACTAGCGGGAGTAACGAGCAGTACTTC
CAMGTSGSNEQYF
>TRBJ1-1|-|TRBV7-9|-
TGTGCCAGCAGCTTAGTGGTGGAGAACGCTGAAGCTTTCTTT
CASSLVVENAEAFF
>TRBJ1-1|-|TRBV15|-
TGTGCCACCAGCCGGGACCGGCACACTGAAGCTTTCTTT
CATSRDRHTEAFF
>TRBJ2-1|-|TRBV20-1|-
TGCAGTGCTAGAGATCCCCTAGAGGCCTACAATGAGCAGTTCTTC
CSARDPLEAYNEQFF
>TRBJ2-7|few|TRBV4-3|-
TGCGCCAGCAGCCAAACCTTAATAGGAGGGCAGCAGTACTTC
CASSQTLIGGQQYF
>TRBJ2-5|few|TRBV27|-
TGTGCCAGCTCTGAGGGCACAAGAGAGACCCAGTACTTC
CASSEGTRETQYF
>TRBJ2-4|few|TRBV3-1|-
TGTGCCAGCAGCCAAGCGGACAGTTGGTTGGCGGCCAAAAACATTCAGTACTTC
CASSQADSWLAAKNIQYF
>TRBJ2-5|-|TRBV25-1|-
TGTGCCAGCAGTGAATGTGGCAAGCAAGAGACCCAGTACTTC
CASSECGKQETQYF
>TRBJ2-5|-|TRBV29-1|-
TGCAGCGTTGAATTTCGGGGGAAAGAGACCCAGTACTTC
CSVEFRGKETQYF
>TRBJ2-1|-|TRBV4-2|TRBD2
TGTGCCAGCAGGCGGGAGGGCCGGATCGATGAGCAGTTCTTC
CASRREGRIDEQFF
>TRBJ2-6|few|TRBV9|-
TGTGCCAGCAGCGTCCAGACAGGAAACGTCCTGACTTTC
CASSVQTGNVLTF
>TRBJ1-3|-|TRBV29-1|-
TGCAGCGTTGAAATGGCAGGGCAAAACACCATATATTTT
CSVEMAGQNTIYF
>TRBJ2-5|few|TRBV28|TRBD2
TGTGCCAGCAGCCGAGCGGGAGTGGAAGAGACCCAGTACTTC
CASSRAGVEETQYF
>TRBJ2-1|once|TRBV20-1|TRBD1
TGCAGTGCCTCGACGACAGGGGCCTACAATGAGCAGTTCTTC
CSASTTGAYNEQFF
>TRBJ2-1|-|TRBV4-3|-
TGCGCCAGCAGCCAAGAATCGAAAGGGATCAATGAGCAGTTCTTC
CASSQESKGINEQFF
>TRBJ2-7|-|TRBV29-1|TRBD2
TGCAGCGTTGAGAAGGAGCGGGAGGTTTACGAGCAGTACTTC
CSVEKEREVYEQYF
>TRBJ1-5|few|TRBV6-2/TRBV6-3|-
TGTGCCAGCAGTTACGAAAGGGCGGTGGATCAGCCCCAGCATTTT
CASSYERAVDQPQHF
>TRBJ2-7|few|TRBV24-1|-
TGTGCCACCAGTGACGTGTTATCCTACGAGCAGTACTTC
CATSDVLSYEQYF
>TRBJ1-5|-|TRBV12-3/TRBV12-4|-
TGTGCCAGCAGAGTGGTCGGGAGCAATCAGCCCCAGCATTTT
CASRVVGSNQPQHF
>TRBJ1-1|-|TRBV7-2|TRBD1
TGTGCCAGCAGCTTACTGGGACAGGAGAACACTGAAGCTTTCTTT
CASSLLGQENTEAFF
>TRBJ2-6|few|TRBV20-1|-
TGCAGTGCTAGAGATGCCGGCAGGTCAGGGCTAACTCTAGGGGCCAACGTCCTGACTTTC
CSARDAGRSGLTLGANVLTF
>TRBJ2-7|few|TRBV6-2/TRBV6-3|TRBD2
TGTGCCAGCAGTTATAGCTCAGCTGGACTAGAATTCTACGAGCAGTACTTC
CASSYSSAGLEFYEQYF
>TRBJ2-3|few|TRBV11-2|-
TGTGCCAGCTCGTCACTTAGCATGCGGCATACGCAGTATTTT
CASSSLSMRHTQYF
>TRBJ1-2|few|TRBV19|-
TGTGCCAGTAGCCCTTCTGTAAACTATGGCTACACCTTC
CASSPSVNYGYTF
>TRBJ1-3|-|TRBV9|-
TGTGCCAGCAGCGTAGTAGGGTCTGGAAACACCATATATTTT
CASSVVGSGNTIYF
>TRBJ1-4|-|TRBV2|-
TGTGCCAGCAGTGATAACGGCGCGGGAGTGGCGGAACTGTTTTTT
CASSDNGAGVAELFF
>TRBJ1-4|few|TRBV4-1|-
TGCGCCAGCAGCCTACCTTTGGACAAACTGTTTTTT
CASSLPLDKLFF
>TRBJ1-5|-|TRBV4-3|-
TGCGCCAGCAGCCCCCAATGGGCGGCTCTCAATCAGCCCCAGCATTTT
CASSPQWAALNQPQHF
>TRBJ1-1|-|TRBV4-2|-
TGTGCCAGCAGCCGAGAGACCAGGGACACTGAAGCTTTCTTT
CASSRETRDTEAFF
>TRBJ1-2|-|TRBV2|-
TGTGCCCCCCGGGACACCTATGGCTACACCTTC
CAPRDTYGYTF
>TRBJ2-7|-|TRBV5-4|-
TGTGCCAGCAGCTTGGATCTAGCGTCGAGTTACGAGCAGTACTTC
CASSLDLASSYEQYF
>TRBJ1-1|-|TRBV20-1|-
TGCAGTGCCGTTGATCCGGATTCAAGGAACACTGAAGCTTTCTTT
CSAVDPDSRNTEAFF
>TRBJ2-1|few|TRBV14|-
TGTGCCAGCAGCCAAGTTCTGACTTTCTCCTACAATGAGCAGTTCTTC
CASSQVLTFSYNEQFF
>TRBJ2-1|few|TRBV10-3|-
TGTGCCATCCAAGTCGGGCAGAAGTCCAATGAGCAGTTCTTC
CAIQVGQKSNEQFF
>TRBJ2-7|-|TRBV19|-
TGTGCCAGTAGTTTTCAAGGACAACCATACGAGCAGTACTTC
CASSFQGQPYEQYF
>TRBJ2-1|-|TRBV9|TRBD2
TGTGCCAGCAGCGTAGAGAGAAGGACTAGCGGGGGCAATGAGCAGTTCTTC
CASSVERRTSGGNEQFF
>TRBJ2-5|many|TRBV7-2|-
TGTGCCAGCAGCTCTTCAGAGACCCAGTACTTC
CASSSSETQYF
>TRBJ2-7|-|TRBV12-3/TRBV12-4|TRBD1
TGTGCCAGCAGTTTGGGAAGCCGGACAGGGGTTTTGTTACGGTACGAGCAGTACTTC
CASSLGSRTGVLLRYEQYF
>TRBJ2-7|-|TRBV7-7|TRBD1
TGTGCTAGCAGCCTCTGGGACAGGAGCGAGCAGTACTTC
CASSLWDRSEQYF
>TRBJ2-3|-|TRBV4-2|TRBD2
TGTGCCAGCAGCCAAGTGAGCGGGATCACAGATACGCAGTATTTT
CASSQVSGITDTQYF
>TRBJ1-1|once|TRBV20-1|TRBD1
TGCACTGCACAGGGGCACACTGAAGCTTTCTTT
CTAQGHTEAFF
>TRBJ1-4|-|TRBV29-1|TRBD1
TGCAGCGCTCGACAGGGGATTAATGAAAAACTGTTTTTT
CSARQGINEKLFF
>TRBJ2-1|few|TRBV6-6|-
TGTGCCAGCAGTTACCGGGTCTTCGGGAGAGGAACTGAGCAGTTCTTC
CASSYRVFGRGTEQFF
>TRBJ2-1|few|TRBV4-3|-
TGCGCCAGCAGCCAAGGCGTGGACACCGACACCAATGAGCAGTTCTTC
CASSQGVDTDTNEQFF
>TRBJ2-7|-|TRBV15|-
TGTGCCACCAGCAGAGATCAAGGGTCGACCTACGAGCAGTACTTC
CATSRDQGSTYEQYF